This T cell receptor (beta chain) emerged from a study of T-cell memory formation after mild COVID-19. Study-level background: TCR clusters largely stayed donor specific.

Study-wide findings and caveats: Contracting CD4+ clones sat mainly in CM and EM; CD8+ in EMRA. In pre-infection memory, a portion of responding clones appeared, which suggested that cross-reactive memory joined.

This clonotype has only a few counts. Its antigen is currently unknown. TCRdb ran MiXCR on the 5' RACE reads and lists one entry per CDR3 protein. The table has around 440,000 distinct CDR3 sequences, 15% to 20% seen once. The source is an adult woman who had mild COVID-19 (a few samples of this study predate the infection). Cell type and time point are not known. Sequences were obtained from PBMCs or a T cell subset sorted from them (not recorded which).

CDR3 bases: TGTGCCAGCAGCGGGTCGACTAGCGGGAGTTCGTGGGAGCAGTTCTTC. Its translation: CASSGSTSGSSWEQFF. V usage is TRBV5-6 and J usage is TRBJ2-1, with TRBD2 matching 12 bases. The CDR3 is made up of 16 amino acids. Germline V gene sequence: CDR1 SGHDT, CDR2 YYEEEE. The V and J ends lost 4 bases and 10 bases, in that order; junction bases with no gene match: 12.